The sample holds many counts of the clone carrying this T cell receptor beta chain. A process of 5'RACE template switching, which added a universal primer site and UMIs, was used to make TCR cDNA. TCRdb used MiXCR to reprocess the 5' RACE reads, holding one entry per CDR3 protein. The sample has some 200,000 distinct CDR3 sequences; approximately 3% are singletons. The data originate from a study of T cells after yellow fever vaccination. The trim removed 2 bases at V and 2 bases at J, leaving 5 bases unmatched. The CDR3 extends over 15 amino acids. Germline CDR1 SGHRS, CDR2 YFSETQ. Sequenced material: CD4+ T cells sorted from PBMCs, taken 10 days after the yellow fever booster vaccination. The TCR was taken from a man aged 18-30 years who received the YFV17D yellow fever vaccine. The chain has TRBV5-1 and TRBJ2-5; 8 bases map to TRBD1. CDR3 in amino acids: CASSFGTGLQETQYF. CDR3 DNA: TGCGCCAGCAGCTTCGGGACAGGCCTACAAGAGACCCAGTACTTC.